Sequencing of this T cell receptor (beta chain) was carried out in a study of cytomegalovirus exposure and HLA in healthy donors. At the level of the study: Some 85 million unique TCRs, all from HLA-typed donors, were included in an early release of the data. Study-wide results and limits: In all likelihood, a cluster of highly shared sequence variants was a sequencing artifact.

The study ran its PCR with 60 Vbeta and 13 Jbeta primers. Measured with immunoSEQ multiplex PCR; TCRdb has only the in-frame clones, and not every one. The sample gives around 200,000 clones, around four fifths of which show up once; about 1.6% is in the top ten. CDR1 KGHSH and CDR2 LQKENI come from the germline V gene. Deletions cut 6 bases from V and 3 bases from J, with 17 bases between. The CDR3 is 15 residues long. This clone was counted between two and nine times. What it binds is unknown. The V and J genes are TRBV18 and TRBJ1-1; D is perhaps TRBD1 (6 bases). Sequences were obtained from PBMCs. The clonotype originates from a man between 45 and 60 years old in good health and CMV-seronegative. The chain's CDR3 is CASSEFGTRDTEAFF. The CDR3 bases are TGTGCCAGCTCGGAATTCGGGACAAGGGACACTGAAGCTTTCTTT.